These 20 T cell receptor beta chains were all obtained from the same sample, sequenced in a study of blood T cell repertoires in COVID-19. Assay: immunoSEQ multiplex PCR; the TCRdb copy retains only in-frame clones and omits some. This repertoire shows roughly 250,000 clones, around 85% found once; its top ten account for approximately 12%. Sequencing was performed on peripheral blood. Receptors originate from a woman between 25 and 40 years old with COVID-19, enrolled during active disease.

This clone was seen a few times. The chain employs TRBV6-1 and TRBJ1-1, with D uncertain. The CDR3 is made up of 14 amino acids. V dropped 2 bases and J dropped 3 bases, with 10 bases sitting between them. Looked up from germline, CDR1 is MNHNS and CDR2 is SASEGT. In DNA form, the CDR3 reads TGTGCCAGCAGTGAACTGGGGAGCGACACTGAAGCTTTCTTT. Its translation is CASSELGSDTEAFF.

The J gene is TRBJ1-2, the V gene TRBV6-4; D is possibly TRBD1 (5 bases). V was clipped by 6 bases and J by 0 bases, with 8 bases between them. Looked up from germline, CDR1 is MRHNA and CDR2 is SNTAGT. The CDR3 has 13 residues. The CDR3 protein is CASRQVSNYGYTF. The CDR3 nucleotides are TGTGCCAGCAGACAGGTTTCTAACTATGGCTACACCTTC.

This clone was recorded only once. This chain connects TRBV19 to TRBJ1-1, with D maybe TRBD1 (6 bases). With 9 bases removed from V and 1 base from J, the gap between germline ends came to 15 bases. CDR3 length: 14 amino acids. CDR1 is LNHDA and CDR2 is SQIVND in the germline V gene (reference sequence). The CDR3 region has the DNA TGTGCCAGCAAGACACAGGGTTGGAACACTGAAGCTTTCTTT. Translating it yields CASKTQGWNTEAFF.

This clone was seen a few times. The V gene is TRBV19, the J gene TRBJ2-3, with a possible D match to TRBD2 (6 bases). Germline CDR1 and CDR2: LNHDA and SQIVND (reference sequence). V lost 1 base, J lost 1 base, and 12 bases lay in between. CDR3 length: 16 amino acids. The CDR3 DNA sequence: TGTGCCAGTAGTATAGTCTCCGGGACTCGCACAGATACGCAGTATTTT. Translated, it gives CASSIVSGTRTDTQYF.

The CDR3 reads CATSDPARDRGTQYF. The DNA for the CDR3 is TGTGCCACCAGTGACCCCGCTAGGGACAGGGGGACCCAGTACTTC. The V and J genes are TRBV24-1 and TRBJ2-5; 10 bases map to TRBD1. The CDR3 loop spans 15 amino acids. Germline loops: CDR1 KGHDR, CDR2 SFDVKD. The V gene end was trimmed by 4 bases and the J gene end by 7 bases; junction bases not matched to a gene: 8.

The rearrangement links TRBV13 to TRBJ2-5; perhaps TRBD1 as D (6 bases). V was pared by 1 base and J by 5 bases, with 20 bases between. Germline V CDR1 and CDR2: PRHDT, FYEKMQ (reference sequence). The CDR3 is 17 residues long. The chain's CDR3 is CASSLVRQGLSKETQYF. As DNA, the CDR3 is TGTGCCAGCAGCTTAGTAAGGCAGGGGTTGAGTAAGGAGACCCAGTACTTC.

The rearrangement joins TRBV19 to TRBJ2-2, with 10 bases aligning to TRBD1. Trimming at V came to 6 bases and at J to 7 bases, leaving 8 bases not matched to a gene. CDR3 size: 15 residues. Looked up from germline, CDR1 is LNHDA and CDR2 is SQIVND (reference sequence). The CDR3 DNA sequence: TGTGCCAGTAGGACCGCGGGACAGGGGATCGGGGAGCTGTTTTTT. It yields the protein CASRTAGQGIGELFF.

The J gene is TRBJ1-1, the V gene TRBV5-1; possible D gene TRBD1, 5 bases. V was shortened by 4 bases and J by 6 bases, with 19 bases between the two germline ends. The CDR3 is 15 amino acids. Germline CDR1 is SGHRS and CDR2 is YFSETQ. In DNA form, the CDR3 reads TGCGCCAGCAGCCCCAGATATGGGGCGAAGGCTGAAGCTTTCTTT. Translation gives CASSPRYGAKAEAFF.

The chain employs TRBV2 and TRBJ1-2; 7 bases fit TRBD1. This CDR3 has 13 residues. The germline V gene encodes CDR1 SNHLY and CDR2 FYNNEI. V shed 3 bases and J 8 bases; nucleotides not matched to a gene: 6. The CDR3 is CASSEEGAKGYTF. The CDR3 DNA reads TGTGCCAGCAGTGAGGAGGGGGCGAAGGGCTACACCTTC.

The rearrangement links TRBV5-4 to TRBJ2-3, with a weak D call TRBD2 (5 bases). This CDR3 region has 14 residues. Looked up from germline, CDR1 is SGHNT and CDR2 is YYREEE (reference sequence). Trimming stripped 1 base from V and 2 bases from J, with 8 bases between. CDR3: CASSLRLPTDTQYF. The CDR3 DNA is TGTGCCAGCAGCTTGCGACTACCCACAGATACGCAGTATTTT.

V gene TRBV2 combines with J gene TRBJ2-1; TRBD1 agrees at 7 bases. V was pared by 4 bases and J by 8 bases, with 8 bases of the junction left unmatched. The CDR3 is made up of 14 amino acids. Germline V lookup: CDR1 SNHLY, CDR2 FYNNEI. The DNA for the CDR3 is TGTGCCAGCAGTGGGTATATACAGGGGTATGAGCAGTTCTTC. Its translation: CASSGYIQGYEQFF. The whole variable domain, filled in from reference TRBV2 and TRBJ2-1, reads EPEVTQTPSHQVTQMGQEVILRCVPISNHLYFYWYRQILGQKVEFLVSFYNNEISEKSEIFDDQFSVERPDGSNFTLKIRSTKLEDSAMYFCASSGYIQGYEQFFGPGTRLTVL.

This chain joins TRBV29-1 and TRBJ1-2; D remains ambiguous. CDR3 size: 13 residues. The ends were cut back, 3 bases at V and 3 bases at J, with 11 bases in the middle. In germline, CDR1 is SQVTM, CDR2 ANQGSEA. CDR3 amino acids: CSVDIEGYYGYTF. CDR3 nucleotides: TGCAGCGTTGACATCGAGGGCTACTATGGCTACACCTTC.

V and J are TRBV29-1 and TRBJ2-3; D gene uncertain. Germline assignment: CDR1 SQVTM and CDR2 ANQGSEA. The ends were cut back, 4 bases at V and 4 bases at J, with 9 bases in the middle. The CDR3 has 12 residues. CDR3 bases: TGCAGCGTTGTGAACCCGGCAGATACGCAGTATTTT. This translates into CSVVNPADTQYF.

V usage is TRBV28 and J usage is TRBJ2-5; TRBD1 matches at 8 bases. CDR1 is MDHEN, CDR2 SYDVKM, per germline. With V trimmed by 7 bases and J by 5 bases, 12 bases remained unmatched. The CDR3 runs to 15 residues. This CDR3 is CASKALDRVRETQYF. The CDR3 DNA is TGTGCCAGCAAGGCCCTGGACAGGGTGAGGGAGACCCAGTACTTC.

The chain combines TRBV6-5 with TRBJ2-7; 7 nucleotides line up with TRBD1. Germline V CDR1 and CDR2: MNHEY, SVGAGI. V dropped 4 bases and J dropped 2; count of bases not matched to a gene: 8. The CDR3 has 15 residues. CDR3 in amino acids: CASSSAGGPTYEQYF. CDR3 DNA: TGTGCCAGCAGTTCGGCAGGGGGTCCCACCTACGAGCAGTACTTC.

The J gene is TRBJ2-1, the V gene TRBV2; TRBD2 matches 13 bases. Germline values: CDR1 SNHLY, CDR2 FYNNEI. The length of the CDR3 is 14 residues. J was trimmed by 7 bases and V by 5 bases; bases with no gene match: 2. The DNA for the CDR3 is TGTGCCAGCAGTACTAGCGGGGGGGAGAATGAGCAGTTCTTC. The encoded protein is CASSTSGGENEQFF.

The chain joins TRBV7-2 to TRBJ2-3; 9 bases are shared with TRBD1. Germline V gene lookup returns CDR1 SGHTA and CDR2 FQGNSA. CDR3 length equals 15 residues. V was clipped by 5 bases and J by 1 base; unmatched bases: 4. The CDR3 loop reads CASSLRTGGTDTQYF. CDR3 DNA sequence: TGTGCCAGCAGCCTACGGACAGGGGGCACAGATACGCAGTATTTT.

V and J are TRBV21-1 and TRBJ2-3; TRBD2 is the table's D call and was not checked against the DNA. TRBV21-1 represents a pseudogene. The CDR3 is 15 amino acids. As DNA, the CDR3 is TGTGCCAGCAGCAACCGGGGGGGCGAGACAGATACGCAGTATTTT. Protein: CASSNRGGETDTQYF.

This chain connects TRBV6-1 to TRBJ1-4; D possibly corresponds to TRBD1 (5 bases). The CDR3 extends over 15 amino acids. CDR1 and CDR2 from the germline V gene are MNHNS and SASEGT. V lost 2 bases to trimming and J lost 4 bases, with 11 bases between them. In nucleotides, the CDR3 is TGTGCCAGCAGTGAAATGGGCAGGGTTAATGAAAAACTGTTTTTT. Amino acids: CASSEMGRVNEKLFF.

The gene calls are TRBV2 and TRBJ2-1, with D possibly TRBD2 on 6 matching bases. The CDR3 totals 16 residues. Germline V lookup: CDR1 SNHLY, CDR2 FYNNEI. V lost 8 bases and J 0 bases, leaving 17 bases between the germline ends. DNA for the CDR3: TGTGCCAGCTTCAATCCCGGGGGAGTCTCCTACAATGAGCAGTTCTTC. It codes for CASFNPGGVSYNEQFF.